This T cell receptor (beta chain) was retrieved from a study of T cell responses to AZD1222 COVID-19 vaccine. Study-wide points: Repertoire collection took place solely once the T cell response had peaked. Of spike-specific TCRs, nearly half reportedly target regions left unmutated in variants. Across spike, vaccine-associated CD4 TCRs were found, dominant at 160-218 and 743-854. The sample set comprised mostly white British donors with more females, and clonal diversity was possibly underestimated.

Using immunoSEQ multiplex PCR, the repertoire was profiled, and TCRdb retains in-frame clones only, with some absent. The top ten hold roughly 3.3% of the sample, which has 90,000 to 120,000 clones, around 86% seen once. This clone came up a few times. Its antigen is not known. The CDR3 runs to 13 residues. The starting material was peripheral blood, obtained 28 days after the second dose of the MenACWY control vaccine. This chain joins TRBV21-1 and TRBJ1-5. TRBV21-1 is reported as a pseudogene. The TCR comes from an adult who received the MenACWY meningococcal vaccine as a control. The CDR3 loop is CAEEGIESQPQHF. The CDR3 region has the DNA TGTGCGGAGGAGGGAATAGAGAGTCAGCCCCAGCATTTT.